The clone carrying this T cell receptor beta chain is a singleton in its sample. Antigen unknown. Barcoded TCR alpha and TCR beta cDNA libraries with UMIs came from 5'RACE using constant-segment primers. TCRdb called the 5' RACE reads again in MiXCR, with one record for every CDR3 protein. The table lists 350,000 or so distinct CDR3 sequences, 10% to 15% of them singletons, with over 20% in the top ten. The germline CDR1 and CDR2 sequences are SNHLY and FYNNEI. The CDR3 covers 14 residues. Trimming removed 3 bases from V and 0 bases from J, with 8 bases in between. This record comes from a study of T-cell memory formation after mild COVID-19. Regarding the study as a whole: Later expanders leaned toward CD4+, whereas clones contracting from day 15 to 85 were balanced CD4/CD8. The study found contracting CD4+ clones mainly in CM and EM and contracting CD8+ clones in EMRA. In pre-infection memory, a portion of responding clones appeared, which suggested that cross-reactive memory joined.

The receptor was isolated from a young man who had mild COVID-19 (a few samples of this study predate the infection). Cell type and time point are not known. The sequenced sample was PBMCs or a T cell subset sorted from them (not recorded which). The genes are TRBV2 and TRBJ1-2; D uncertain. The CDR3 here is CASSDPRSNYGYTF. The CDR3 DNA reads as TGTGCCAGCAGTGACCCCAGGTCTAACTATGGCTACACCTTC.